This paragraph covers one T cell receptor (beta chain) sequence. The entry originates in a study of blood T cell repertoires in COVID-19. About the study: Material from acute and convalescent COVID-19 was sourced from the United States, Italy and Spain. From T cells, B-cell-depleted T cells, or PBMCs came the material, which was cDNA or gDNA.

In the authors' methods: Nucleated cell number was recorded as an estimate derived from reference gene primer amplification. This table comes from immunoSEQ multiplex PCR, and its TCRdb copy is limited to in-frame clones, with some not included. That table supplies the V and J calls and clone size; D and trimming were determined from the DNA. The sample carries around 300,000 clones, 80% to 90% recorded once. The CDR3 totals 14 residues. Trimming removed 7 bases from V and 3 bases from J; junction bases left unmatched: 8. Germline V gene lookup returns CDR1 LNHDA and CDR2 SQIVND (reference sequence).

This clonotype originated in a woman in her 70s with acute or convalescent COVID-19. The J gene is TRBJ1-1, the V gene TRBV19; 7 bases map to TRBD1. The sequenced sample consisted of peripheral blood. CDR3 in DNA: TGTGCCAGTACACAGGGGTGGCTTGACACTGAAGCTTTCTTT. As protein: CASTQGWLDTEAFF.